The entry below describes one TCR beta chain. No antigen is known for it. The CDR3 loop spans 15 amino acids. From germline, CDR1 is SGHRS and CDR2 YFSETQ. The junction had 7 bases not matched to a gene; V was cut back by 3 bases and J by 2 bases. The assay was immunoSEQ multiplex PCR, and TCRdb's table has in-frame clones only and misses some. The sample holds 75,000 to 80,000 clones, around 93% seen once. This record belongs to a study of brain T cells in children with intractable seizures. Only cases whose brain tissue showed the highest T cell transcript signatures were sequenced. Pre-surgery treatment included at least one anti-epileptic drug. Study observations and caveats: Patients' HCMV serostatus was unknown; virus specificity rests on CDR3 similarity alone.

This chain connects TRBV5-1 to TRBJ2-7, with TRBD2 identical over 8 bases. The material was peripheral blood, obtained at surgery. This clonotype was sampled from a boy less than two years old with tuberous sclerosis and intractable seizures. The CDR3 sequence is CASSYLAGDTYEQYF. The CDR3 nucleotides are TGCGCCAGCAGCTACCTAGCGGGTGATACCTACGAGCAGTACTTC.